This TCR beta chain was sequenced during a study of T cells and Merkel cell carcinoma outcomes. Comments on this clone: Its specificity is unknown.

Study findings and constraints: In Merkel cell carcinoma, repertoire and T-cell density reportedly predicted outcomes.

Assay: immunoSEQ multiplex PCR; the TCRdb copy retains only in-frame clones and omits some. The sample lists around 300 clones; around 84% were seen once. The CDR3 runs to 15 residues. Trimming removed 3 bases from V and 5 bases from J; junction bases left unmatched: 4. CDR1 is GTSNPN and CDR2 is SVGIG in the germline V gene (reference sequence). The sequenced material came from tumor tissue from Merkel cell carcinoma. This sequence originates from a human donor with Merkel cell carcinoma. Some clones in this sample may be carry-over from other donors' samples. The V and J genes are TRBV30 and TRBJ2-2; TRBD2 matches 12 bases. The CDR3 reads CAWRRLAGVTGELFF. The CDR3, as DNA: TGTGCCTGGAGAAGACTAGCGGGAGTTACCGGGGAGCTGTTTTTT.